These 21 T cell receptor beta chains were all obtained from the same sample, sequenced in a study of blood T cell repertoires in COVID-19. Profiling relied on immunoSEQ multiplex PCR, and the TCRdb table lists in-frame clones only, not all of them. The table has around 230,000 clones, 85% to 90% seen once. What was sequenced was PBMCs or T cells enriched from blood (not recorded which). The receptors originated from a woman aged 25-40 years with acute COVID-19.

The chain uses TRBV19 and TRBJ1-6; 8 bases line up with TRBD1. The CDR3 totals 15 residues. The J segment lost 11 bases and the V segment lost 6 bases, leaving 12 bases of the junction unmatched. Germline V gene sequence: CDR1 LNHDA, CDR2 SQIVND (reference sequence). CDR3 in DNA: TGTGCCAGTAGCCCAGGACAGGGATTTTTGCCACCCCTCCACTTT. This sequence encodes CASSPGQGFLPPLHF.

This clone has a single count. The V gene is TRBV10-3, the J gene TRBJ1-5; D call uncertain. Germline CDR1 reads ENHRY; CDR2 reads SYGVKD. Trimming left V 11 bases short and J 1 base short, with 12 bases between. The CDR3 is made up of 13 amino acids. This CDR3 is CASVGESNQPQHF. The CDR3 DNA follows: TGTGCCTCTGTGGGCGAAAGCAATCAGCCCCAGCATTTT.

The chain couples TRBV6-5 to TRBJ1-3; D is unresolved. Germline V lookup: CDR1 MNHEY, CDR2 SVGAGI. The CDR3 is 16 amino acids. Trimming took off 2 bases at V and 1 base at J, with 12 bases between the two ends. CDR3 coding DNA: TGTGCCAGCAGTTACGATAGACACTTTTCTGGAAACACCATATATTTT. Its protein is CASSYDRHFSGNTIYF.

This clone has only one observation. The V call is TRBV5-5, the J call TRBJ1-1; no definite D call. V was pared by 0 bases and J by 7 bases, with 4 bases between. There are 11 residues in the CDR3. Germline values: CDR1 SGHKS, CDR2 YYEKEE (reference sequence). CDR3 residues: CASSLAIEAFF. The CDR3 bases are TGTGCCAGCAGCTTGGCCATTGAAGCTTTCTTT.

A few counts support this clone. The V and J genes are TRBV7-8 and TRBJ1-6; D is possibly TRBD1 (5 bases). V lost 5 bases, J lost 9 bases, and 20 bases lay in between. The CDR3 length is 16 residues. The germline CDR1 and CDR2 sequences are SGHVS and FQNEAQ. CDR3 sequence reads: CASSGRGALGGSPLHF. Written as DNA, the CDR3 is TGTGCCAGCAGCGGCCGCGGAGCCCTGGGGGGTTCACCCCTCCACTTT.

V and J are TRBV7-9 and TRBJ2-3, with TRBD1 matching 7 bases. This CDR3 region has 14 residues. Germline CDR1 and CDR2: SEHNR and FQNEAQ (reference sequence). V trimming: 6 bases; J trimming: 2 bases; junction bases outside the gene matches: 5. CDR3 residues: CASRGGFNTDTQYF. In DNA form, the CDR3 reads TGTGCCAGCAGAGGGGGCTTTAACACAGATACGCAGTATTTT.

The CDR3 region is CASSSREDTEAFF. The DNA for the CDR3 is TGTGCCAGCAGCTCAAGGGAGGACACTGAAGCTTTCTTT. This chain connects TRBV5-5 to TRBJ1-1; D is ambiguous. V was shortened by 3 bases and J by 3 bases, with 9 bases between the two germline ends. The CDR3 runs to 13 residues. The germline V gene encodes CDR1 SGHKS and CDR2 YYEKEE (reference sequence).

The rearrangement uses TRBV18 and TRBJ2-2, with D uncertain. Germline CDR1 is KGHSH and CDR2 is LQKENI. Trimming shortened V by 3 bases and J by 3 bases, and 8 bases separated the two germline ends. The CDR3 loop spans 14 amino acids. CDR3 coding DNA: TGTGCCAGCTCACCGACTTTCGACACCGGGGAGCTGTTTTTT. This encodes CASSPTFDTGELFF.

The CDR3 protein is CASSTNTGELFF. The DNA for the CDR3 is TGTGCCAGCAGCACTAACACCGGGGAGCTGTTTTTT. This sequence joins TRBV7-9 and TRBJ2-2; D gene ambiguous. The V and J ends lost 5 bases and 2 bases respectively, with 3 bases between them. The V gene's germline CDR1 is SEHNR and CDR2 FQNEAQ (reference sequence). The CDR3 spans 12 residues. The complete variable domain, with remaining parts taken from reference TRBV7-9 and TRBJ2-2, reads DTGVSQNPRHKITKRGQNVTFRCDPISEHNRLYWYRQTLGQGPEFLTYFQNEAQLEKSRLLSDRFSAERPKGSFSTLEIQRTEQGDSAMYLCASSTNTGELFFGEGSRLTVL.

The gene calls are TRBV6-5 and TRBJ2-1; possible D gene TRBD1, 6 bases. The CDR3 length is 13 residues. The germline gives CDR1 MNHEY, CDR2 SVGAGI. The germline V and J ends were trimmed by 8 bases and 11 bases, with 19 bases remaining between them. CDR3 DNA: TGTGCCAGCGGATCCGGGACACCCGTTCAGCAGTTCTTC. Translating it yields CASGSGTPVQQFF.

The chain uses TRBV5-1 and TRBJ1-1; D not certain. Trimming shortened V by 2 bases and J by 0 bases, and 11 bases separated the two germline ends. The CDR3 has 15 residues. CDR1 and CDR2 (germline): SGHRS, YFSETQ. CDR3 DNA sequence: TGCGCCAGCAGCTTTTCAGTTATCATGAACACTGAAGCTTTCTTT. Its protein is CASSFSVIMNTEAFF.

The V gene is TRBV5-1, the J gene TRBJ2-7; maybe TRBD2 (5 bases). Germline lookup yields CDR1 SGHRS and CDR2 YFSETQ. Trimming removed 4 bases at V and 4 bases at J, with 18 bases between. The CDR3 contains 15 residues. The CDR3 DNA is TGCGCCAGCAGCGTTTCCTGGGGTCGAGGGTACGAGCAGTACTTC. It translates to CASSVSWGRGYEQYF.

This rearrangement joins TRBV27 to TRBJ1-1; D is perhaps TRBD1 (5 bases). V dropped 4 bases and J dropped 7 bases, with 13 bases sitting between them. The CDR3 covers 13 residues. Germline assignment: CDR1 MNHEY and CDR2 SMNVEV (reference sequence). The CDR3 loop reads CASSWGLGSEAFF. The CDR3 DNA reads TGTGCCAGCAGTTGGGGCCTAGGAAGTGAAGCTTTCTTT.

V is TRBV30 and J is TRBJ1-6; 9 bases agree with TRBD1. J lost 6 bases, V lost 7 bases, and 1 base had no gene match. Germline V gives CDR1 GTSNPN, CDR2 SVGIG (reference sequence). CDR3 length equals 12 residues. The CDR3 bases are TGTGCCTTGACAGGGGGTAATTCACCCCTCCACTTT. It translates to CALTGGNSPLHF.

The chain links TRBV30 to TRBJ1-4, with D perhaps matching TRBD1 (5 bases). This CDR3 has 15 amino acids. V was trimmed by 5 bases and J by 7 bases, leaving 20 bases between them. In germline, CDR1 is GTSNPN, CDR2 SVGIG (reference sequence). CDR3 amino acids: CAWQVRDRGGEKLFF. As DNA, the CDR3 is TGTGCCTGGCAGGTCCGGGACCGGGGGGGTGAAAAACTGTTTTTT.

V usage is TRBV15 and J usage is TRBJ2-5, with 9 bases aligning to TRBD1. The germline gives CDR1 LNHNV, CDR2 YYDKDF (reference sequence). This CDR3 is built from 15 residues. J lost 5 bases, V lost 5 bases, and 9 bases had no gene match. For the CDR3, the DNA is TGTGCCACCAGCGAATCGGACAGGGGTGGGGAGACCCAGTACTTC. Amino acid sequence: CATSESDRGGETQYF.

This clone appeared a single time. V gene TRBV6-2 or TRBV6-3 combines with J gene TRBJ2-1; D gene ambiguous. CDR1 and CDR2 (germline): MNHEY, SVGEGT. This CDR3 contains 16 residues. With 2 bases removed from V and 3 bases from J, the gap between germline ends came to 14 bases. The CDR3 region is CASSYDGSVVYNEQFF. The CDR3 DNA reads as TGTGCCAGCAGTTACGACGGAAGCGTGGTCTACAATGAGCAGTTCTTC.

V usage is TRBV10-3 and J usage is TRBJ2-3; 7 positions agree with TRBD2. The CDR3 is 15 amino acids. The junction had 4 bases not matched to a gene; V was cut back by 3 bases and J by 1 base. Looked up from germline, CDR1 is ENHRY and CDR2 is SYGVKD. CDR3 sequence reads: CAISDAGVGTDTQYF. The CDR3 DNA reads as TGTGCCATCAGTGACGCGGGGGTCGGCACAGATACGCAGTATTTT.

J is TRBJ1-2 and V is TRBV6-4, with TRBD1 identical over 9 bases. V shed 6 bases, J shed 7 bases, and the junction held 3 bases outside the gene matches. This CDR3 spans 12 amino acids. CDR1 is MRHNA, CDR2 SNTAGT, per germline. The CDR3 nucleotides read TGTGCCAGCAGAGAGACAGGGGGTGGCTACACCTTC. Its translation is CASRETGGGYTF.

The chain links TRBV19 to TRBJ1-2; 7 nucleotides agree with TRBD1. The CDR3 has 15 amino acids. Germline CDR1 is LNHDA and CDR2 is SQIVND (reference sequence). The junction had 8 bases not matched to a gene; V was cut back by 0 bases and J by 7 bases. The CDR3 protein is CASSIDLLDRLGYTF. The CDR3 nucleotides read TGTGCCAGTAGTATAGATCTATTGGACAGGCTTGGCTACACCTTC.

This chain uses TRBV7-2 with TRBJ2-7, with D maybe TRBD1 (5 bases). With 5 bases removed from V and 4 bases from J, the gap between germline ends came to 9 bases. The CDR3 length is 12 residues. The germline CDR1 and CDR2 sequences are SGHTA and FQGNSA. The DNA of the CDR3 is TGTGCCAGCAGCCCGACAGCATACGAGCAGTACTTC. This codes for CASSPTAYEQYF.